The 24 T cell receptor beta chains reported below all come from one sample, sequenced in a study of blood T cell repertoires in COVID-19. Profiled with immunoSEQ multiplex PCR; TCRdb holds only in-frame clones, not every one. This sample yields 45,000 to 60,000 clones, of which 86% are seen a single time; about 17% belongs to the top ten. Material for sequencing was peripheral blood. These receptors all come from a man in his fifties or sixties with active or convalescent COVID-19.

The CDR3 DNA follows: TGTGCCAGCAGCTCGGGACTAGCGGGGGGGCCTCAGGAGACCCAGTACTTC. Its protein product is CASSSGLAGGPQETQYF. The V and J genes are TRBV7-2 and TRBJ2-5, with TRBD2 matching over 16 bases. Germline V gene data show CDR1 as SGHTA and CDR2 as FQGNSA. The CDR3 contains 17 residues. After removal of 4 bases from V and 5 bases from J, the junction contained 7 bases not matched to a gene.

This clone was detected only once. The chain joins TRBV4-1 to TRBJ2-7, with a tentative D call TRBD1 (5 bases). Germline CDR1 MGHRA, CDR2 YSYEKL. This CDR3 is built from 13 residues. With 5 bases removed from V and 4 bases from J, the gap between germline ends came to 12 bases. The CDR3 here is CASSSGQGYEQYF. For the CDR3, the DNA is TGCGCCAGCAGCTCCGGGCAGGGTTACGAGCAGTACTTC.

This clone turned up a few times. For the CDR3, the DNA is TGTGCCAGCAGCCGAGGGACTAGCGGGGGCCCCACCGGGGAGCTGTTTTTT. It translates to CASSRGTSGGPTGELFF. The chain uses TRBV5-4 and TRBJ2-2; TRBD2 matches 14 bases. Germline values: CDR1 SGHNT, CDR2 YYREEE (reference sequence). With 4 bases clipped from V and 4 bases from J, the junction kept 6 bases outside the gene matches. The CDR3 totals 17 residues.

The rearrangement uses TRBV13 and TRBJ1-4, with TRBD1 as a possible D gene (6 bases). Germline CDR1 and CDR2: PRHDT and FYEKMQ (reference sequence). V shed 3 bases and J shed 8 bases, with 10 bases lying between them. CDR3 size: 13 residues. The CDR3 nucleotides read TGTGCCAGCAGCTTGCTGGGGGCCGAAAAACTGTTTTTT. Translation gives CASSLLGAEKLFF.

This clone was observed a few times. The chain is built from TRBV9 and TRBJ1-5; 8 nucleotides line up with TRBD1. After removal of 3 bases from V and 2 bases from J, the junction contained 1 base not matched to a gene. The CDR3 runs to 14 residues. Germline-derived CDR1 and CDR2 are SGDLS and YYNGEE. This CDR3 is CASSAGGGNQPQHF. The CDR3 nucleotides read TGTGCCAGCAGCGCAGGGGGCGGCAATCAGCCCCAGCATTTT.

The chain uses TRBV2 and TRBJ2-7; no definite D call. Germline-derived CDR1 and CDR2 are SNHLY and FYNNEI. With 6 bases removed from V and 3 bases from J, the gap between germline ends came to 12 bases. The CDR3 totals 13 residues. The CDR3 DNA follows: TGTGCCAGCAGCGTCCCCCTGAGCTACGAGCAGTACTTC. It yields the protein CASSVPLSYEQYF.

The chain recombines TRBV5-8 with TRBJ1-6; 10 bases line up with TRBD1. Looked up from germline, CDR1 is SGHTS and CDR2 is YDEGEE. The V gene end was trimmed by 4 bases and the J gene end by 9 bases; junction bases not matched to a gene: 7. The CDR3 extends over 15 amino acids. The CDR3 spells CASSPDRGKGSPLHF. CDR3 coding DNA: TGTGCCAGCAGCCCGGACAGGGGGAAAGGTTCACCCCTCCACTTT.

This chain uses TRBV7-2 with TRBJ2-5, with D maybe TRBD2 (6 bases). This CDR3 contains 15 residues. Germline V gene sequence: CDR1 SGHTA, CDR2 FQGNSA. V gave up 3 bases and J gave up 4 bases, with 15 bases separating them. Written as DNA, the CDR3 is TGTGCCAGCAGCTTCGACGTCCAGCGGGTAGAGACCCAGTACTTC. Its translation is CASSFDVQRVETQYF.

The chain recombines TRBV9 with TRBJ1-5, with 7 bases fitting TRBD1. V gave up 0 bases and J gave up 11 bases; unmatched junction bases: 5. Germline CDR1 is SGDLS and CDR2 is YYNGEE. There are 13 residues in the CDR3. CDR3 region: CASSVEGAGTQHF. The CDR3 nucleotides read TGTGCCAGCAGCGTAGAGGGGGCCGGGACCCAGCATTTT.

This clone has ten or more counts. V is TRBV7-9 and J is TRBJ1-6, with D unresolved. Per germline, CDR1 SEHNR and CDR2 FQNEAQ (reference sequence). V lost 5 bases and J 9 bases, leaving 17 bases between the germline ends. This CDR3 region has 15 residues. CDR3 amino acids: CASSHLGPRGSPLHF. The CDR3 bases are TGTGCCAGCAGCCACCTCGGCCCCCGGGGTTCACCCCTCCACTTT.

This chain links TRBV2 with TRBJ2-7; D is possibly TRBD1 (6 bases). Germline assignment: CDR1 SNHLY and CDR2 FYNNEI. V shed 11 bases and J shed 0 bases, with 11 bases lying between them. CDR3 length equals 12 residues. The CDR3 coding sequence is TGTGCCGGCCGGGACAACTCCTACGAGCAGTACTTC. It yields the protein CAGRDNSYEQYF.

This clone was detected once. The rearrangement uses TRBV5-1 and TRBJ2-1; 11 nucleotides line up with TRBD2. The CDR3 has 16 amino acids. With V trimmed by 4 bases and J by 4 bases, 7 bases remained unmatched. Germline loops: CDR1 SGHRS, CDR2 YFSETQ. The CDR3 sequence: CASSVDLAGGYNEQFF. In DNA form, the CDR3 reads TGCGCCAGCAGCGTCGATCTAGCGGGGGGTTACAATGAGCAGTTCTTC. Full variable domain (rest looked up from reference TRBV5-1 and TRBJ2-1): KAGVTQTPRYLIKTRGQQVTLSCSPISGHRSVSWYQQTPGQGLQFLFEYFSETQRNKGNFPGRFSGRQFSNSRSEMNVSTLELGDSALYLCASSVDLAGGYNEQFFGPGTRLTVL.

The chain links TRBV7-4 to TRBJ1-5; 7 bases fit TRBD1. Germline CDR1 reads SGHVT; CDR2 reads SQSDAQ. Germline trimming cut 2 bases from V and 7 bases from J; bases unmatched to any gene: 8. This CDR3 contains 15 residues. The CDR3 DNA reads TGTGCCAGCAGCTTACGACAGGGTGTCAAGCAGCCCCAGCATTTT. Translated: CASSLRQGVKQPQHF.

The genes are TRBV5-1 and TRBJ2-3; 8 bases are shared with TRBD1. CDR3 length: 15 amino acids. V shed 2 bases and J 1 base; nucleotides not matched to a gene: 3. Germline V gene data show CDR1 as SGHRS and CDR2 as YFSETQ. The CDR3 loop reads CASSFGQGGTDTQYF. CDR3 sequence (DNA): TGCGCCAGCAGCTTCGGACAGGGAGGCACAGATACGCAGTATTTT.

This chain connects TRBV10-3 to TRBJ1-2; no clear D. Looked up from germline, CDR1 is ENHRY and CDR2 is SYGVKD. V was trimmed by 4 bases and J by 1 base, leaving 7 bases between them. This CDR3 is built from 13 residues. CDR3: CAISAGINYGYTF. For the CDR3, the DNA is TGTGCCATCAGTGCGGGGATTAACTATGGCTACACCTTC.

J is TRBJ1-1 and V is TRBV5-4, with D tentatively TRBD1 (6 bases). Germline V CDR1 and CDR2: SGHNT, YYREEE (reference sequence). V was cut by 0 bases and J by 1 base, with 7 bases left in between. The CDR3 totals 14 residues. CDR3 DNA: TGTGCCAGCAGCTTGGGGGGGCGGAACACTGAAGCTTTCTTT. Amino acids: CASSLGGRNTEAFF.

The chain combines TRBV10-1 with TRBJ2-7, with 9 bases matching TRBD1. This CDR3 has 15 residues. Trimming removed 2 bases from V and 4 bases from J; junction bases left unmatched: 6. CDR1 and CDR2 (germline): WNHNN, SYGVQD (reference sequence). The CDR3 region is CASSEGQGSEYEQYF. For the CDR3, the DNA is TGCGCCAGCAGTGAGGGACAGGGGAGTGAATACGAGCAGTACTTC.

The chain has TRBV6-1 and TRBJ2-3, with TRBD1 as a possible D gene (5 bases). Germline CDR1 MNHNS, CDR2 SASEGT. The CDR3 is 16 residues long. The V gene lost 0 bases and the J gene lost 0 bases, with 10 bases spanning the gap. CDR3 residues: CASSEAQGGSTDTQYF. DNA of the CDR3: TGTGCCAGCAGTGAAGCGCAGGGCGGTAGCACAGATACGCAGTATTTT.

The genes are TRBV5-1 and TRBJ1-2; 8 positions agree with TRBD1. This CDR3 has 15 amino acids. J lost 3 bases, V lost 0 bases, and 4 bases had no gene match. The germline V gene has CDR1 SGHRS and CDR2 YFSETQ. The CDR3 DNA is TGCGCCAGCAGCTTGGGAGGACAGGGCTACTATGGCTACACCTTC. This gives the protein CASSLGGQGYYGYTF.

The rearrangement joins TRBV4-3 to TRBJ2-3, with no clear D. The CDR3 covers 15 residues. Germline values: CDR1 LGHNA, CDR2 YSLEER. Between the trimmed V and J ends, which lost 0 bases and 2 bases, there was a span of 9 bases. The CDR3 DNA reads as TGCGCCAGCAGCCAAGATGGAGTCCTCACAGATACGCAGTATTTT. Translating gives CASSQDGVLTDTQYF.

CDR3 amino acids: CASSKQGVYLDTQYF. The CDR3 DNA sequence: TGTGCCAGCAGTAAACAGGGTGTATATCTGGATACGCAGTATTTT. The chain uses TRBV27 and TRBJ2-3; D may be TRBD1 (6 bases). CDR3 length: 15 amino acids. Germline V gives CDR1 MNHEY, CDR2 SMNVEV (reference sequence). Trimming removed 5 bases from V and 6 bases from J, with 18 bases in between.

V usage is TRBV10-3 and J usage is TRBJ2-3; D ambiguous. The CDR3 is made up of 11 amino acids. Germline V gives CDR1 ENHRY, CDR2 SYGVKD. Trimming removed 4 bases at V and 5 bases at J, with 4 bases between. CDR3 protein: CAISAGDTQYF. CDR3 bases: TGTGCCATCAGTGCAGGAGATACGCAGTATTTT.

The J gene is TRBJ2-4, the V gene TRBV7-9; 9 positions agree with TRBD1. Unmatched junction bases numbered 2, after V lost 5 bases and J lost 0 bases. The CDR3 has 15 residues. CDR1 SEHNR and CDR2 FQNEAQ come from the germline V gene (reference sequence). The CDR3 sequence is CASSDRGVAKNIQYF. CDR3 DNA: TGTGCCAGCAGCGACAGGGGGGTAGCCAAAAACATTCAGTACTTC.

V is TRBV3-1 (or the pseudogene TRBV3-2) and J is TRBJ2-1, with 10 bases that match TRBD2. Trimming cost V 4 bases and J 8 bases; bases outside gene matches: 14. The germline CDR1 and CDR2 sequences are LGHDT and YNNKEL (reference sequence). The CDR3 runs to 17 residues. In nucleotides, the CDR3 is TGTGCCAGCAGCCGGGACAGGACAGCGGGGGGGCTGGATGAGCAGTTCTTC. Translated: CASSRDRTAGGLDEQFF.